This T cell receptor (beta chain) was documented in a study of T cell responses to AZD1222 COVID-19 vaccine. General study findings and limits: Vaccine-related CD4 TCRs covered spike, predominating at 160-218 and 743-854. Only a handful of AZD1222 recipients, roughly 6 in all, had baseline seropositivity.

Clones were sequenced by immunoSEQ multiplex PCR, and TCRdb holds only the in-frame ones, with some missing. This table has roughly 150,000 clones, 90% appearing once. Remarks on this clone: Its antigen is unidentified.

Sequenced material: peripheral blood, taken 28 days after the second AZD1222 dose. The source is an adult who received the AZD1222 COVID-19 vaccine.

CDR3 amino acids: CASSQARDRASQPQHF. The CDR3 DNA follows: TGTGCCAGCAGCCAAGCTAGGGACAGGGCGTCACAGCCCCAGCATTTT. This rearrangement joins TRBV3-1 (or the pseudogene TRBV3-2) to TRBJ1-5; 9 positions match TRBD1. The germline V gene encodes CDR1 LGHDT and CDR2 YNNKEL (reference sequence). Germline trimming cut 1 base from V and 7 bases from J; bases unmatched to any gene: 8. This CDR3 has 16 amino acids.